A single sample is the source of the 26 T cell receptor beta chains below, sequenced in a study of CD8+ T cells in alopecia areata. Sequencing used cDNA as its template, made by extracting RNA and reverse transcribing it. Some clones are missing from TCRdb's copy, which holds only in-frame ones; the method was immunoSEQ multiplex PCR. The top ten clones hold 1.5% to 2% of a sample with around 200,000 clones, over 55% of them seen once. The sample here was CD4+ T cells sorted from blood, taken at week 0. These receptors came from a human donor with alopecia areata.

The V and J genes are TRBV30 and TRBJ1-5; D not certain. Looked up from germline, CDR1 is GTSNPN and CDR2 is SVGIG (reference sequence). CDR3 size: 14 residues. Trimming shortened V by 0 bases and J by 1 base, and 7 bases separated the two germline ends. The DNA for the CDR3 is TGTGCCTGGAGTGTGGACGGAAGCAATCAGCCCCAGCATTTT. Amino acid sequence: CAWSVDGSNQPQHF.

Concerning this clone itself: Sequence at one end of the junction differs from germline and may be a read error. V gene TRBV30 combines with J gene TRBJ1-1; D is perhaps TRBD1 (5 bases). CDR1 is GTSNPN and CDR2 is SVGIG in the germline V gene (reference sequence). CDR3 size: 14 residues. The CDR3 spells CAWSPGGANTKAFF. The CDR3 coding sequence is TGTGCCTGGAGCCCTGGAGGGGCGAACACTAAAGCTTTCTTT.

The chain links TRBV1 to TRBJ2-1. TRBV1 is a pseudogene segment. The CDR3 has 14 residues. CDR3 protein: CTSSQDLWDGEQFF. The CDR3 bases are TGCACCAGCAGCCAAGATTTGTGGGACGGTGAGCAGTTCTTC.

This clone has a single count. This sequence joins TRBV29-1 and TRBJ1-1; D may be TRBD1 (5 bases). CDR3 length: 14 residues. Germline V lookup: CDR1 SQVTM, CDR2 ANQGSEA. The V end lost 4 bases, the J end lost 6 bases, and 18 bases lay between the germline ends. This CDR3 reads CSVGAAGRLAEAFF. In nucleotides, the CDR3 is TGCAGCGTTGGGGCTGCAGGGCGGCTCGCTGAAGCTTTCTTT.

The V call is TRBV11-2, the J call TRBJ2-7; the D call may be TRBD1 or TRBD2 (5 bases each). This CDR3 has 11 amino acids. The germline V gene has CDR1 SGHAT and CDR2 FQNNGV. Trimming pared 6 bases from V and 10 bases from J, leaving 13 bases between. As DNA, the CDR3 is TGTGCCAGCAGTTCGGGACGGGGACAGTACTTC. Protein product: CASSSGRGQYF.

CDR3 nucleotide sequence: TGTGCCAGCAGTTTGAGGGGTAATAATGAAAAACTGTTTTTT. Amino acids: CASSLRGNNEKLFF. The rearrangement joins TRBV27 to TRBJ1-4; TRBD1 might be the D (5 bases). V shed 3 bases and J shed 4 bases, with 9 bases lying between them. The CDR3 runs to 14 residues. Germline V gene data show CDR1 as MNHEY and CDR2 as SMNVEV (reference sequence).

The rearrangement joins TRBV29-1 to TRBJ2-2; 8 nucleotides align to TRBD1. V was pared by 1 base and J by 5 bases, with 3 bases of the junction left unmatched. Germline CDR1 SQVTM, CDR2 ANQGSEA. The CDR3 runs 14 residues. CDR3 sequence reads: CSVEGTGRTGELFF. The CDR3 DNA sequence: TGCAGCGTTGAAGGGACAGGGCGGACCGGGGAGCTGTTTTTT.

This CDR3 is CASSEGGGYTF. The DNA of the CDR3 is TGTGCCAGCAGTGAAGGGGGCGGCTACACCTTC. The chain employs TRBV25-1 and TRBJ1-2, with D possibly being TRBD1 (6 bases). Trimming shortened V by 2 bases and J by 8 bases, and 6 bases separated the two germline ends. The length of the CDR3 is 11 residues. Germline CDR1 reads MGHDK; CDR2 reads SYGVNS.

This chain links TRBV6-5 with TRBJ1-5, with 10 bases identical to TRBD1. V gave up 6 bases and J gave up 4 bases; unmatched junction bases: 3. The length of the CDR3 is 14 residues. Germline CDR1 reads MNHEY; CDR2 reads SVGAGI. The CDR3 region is CASRPGQGNQPQHF. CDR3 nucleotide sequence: TGTGCCAGCAGACCGGGACAGGGGAATCAGCCCCAGCATTTT.

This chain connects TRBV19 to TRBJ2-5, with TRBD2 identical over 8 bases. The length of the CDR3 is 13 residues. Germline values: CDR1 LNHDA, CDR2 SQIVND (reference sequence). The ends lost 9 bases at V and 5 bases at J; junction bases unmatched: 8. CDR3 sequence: CASGIAGRETQYF. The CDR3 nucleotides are TGTGCCAGCGGAATAGCGGGAAGGGAGACCCAGTACTTC.

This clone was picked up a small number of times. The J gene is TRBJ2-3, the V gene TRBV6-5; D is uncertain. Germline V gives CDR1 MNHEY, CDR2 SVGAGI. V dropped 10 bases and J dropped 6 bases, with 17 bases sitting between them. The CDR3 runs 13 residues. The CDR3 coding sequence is TGTGCCATCATGGGGATAGCCGGGGATACGCAGTATTTT. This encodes CAIMGIAGDTQYF.

The CDR3 region is CASSPRGLAAPYEQYF. In nucleotides, the CDR3 is TGTGCCAGCAGTCCCCGTGGACTAGCGGCGCCCTACGAGCAGTACTTC. The chain couples TRBV27 to TRBJ2-7; 10 bases are shared with TRBD2. The CDR3 extends over 16 amino acids. Trimming removed 5 bases from V and 2 bases from J; junction bases left unmatched: 9. Germline lookup yields CDR1 MNHEY and CDR2 SMNVEV (reference sequence).

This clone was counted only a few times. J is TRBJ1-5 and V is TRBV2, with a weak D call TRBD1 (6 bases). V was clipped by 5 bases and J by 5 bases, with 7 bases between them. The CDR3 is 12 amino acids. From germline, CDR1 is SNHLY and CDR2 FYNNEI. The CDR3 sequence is CASSNRDQPQHF. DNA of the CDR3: TGTGCCAGCAGTAACAGGGATCAGCCCCAGCATTTT. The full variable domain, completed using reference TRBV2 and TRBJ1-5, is EPEVTQTPSHQVTQMGQEVILRCVPISNHLYFYWYRQILGQKVEFLVSFYNNEISEKSEIFDDQFSVERPDGSNFTLKIRSTKLEDSAMYFCASSNRDQPQHFGDGTRLSIL.

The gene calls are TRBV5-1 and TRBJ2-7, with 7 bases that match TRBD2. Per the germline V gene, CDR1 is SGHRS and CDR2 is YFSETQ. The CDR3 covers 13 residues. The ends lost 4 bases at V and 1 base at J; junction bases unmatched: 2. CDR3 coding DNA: TGCGCCAGCAGCCAAGCGGGGTCCTACGAGCAGTACTTC. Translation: CASSQAGSYEQYF.

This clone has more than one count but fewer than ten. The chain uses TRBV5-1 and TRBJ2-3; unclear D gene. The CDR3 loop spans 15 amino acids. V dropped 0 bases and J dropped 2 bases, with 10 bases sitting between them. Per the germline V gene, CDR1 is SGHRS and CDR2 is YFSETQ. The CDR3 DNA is TGCGCCAGCAGCTTGGACAGACCCAACACAGATACGCAGTATTTT. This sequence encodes CASSLDRPNTDTQYF.

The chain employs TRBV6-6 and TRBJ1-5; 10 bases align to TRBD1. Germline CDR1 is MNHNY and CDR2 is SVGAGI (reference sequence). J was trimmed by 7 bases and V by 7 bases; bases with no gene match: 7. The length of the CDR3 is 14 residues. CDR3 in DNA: TGTGCCAGCATGAAAGGACAGGGGGGCCAGCCCCAGCATTTT. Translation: CASMKGQGGQPQHF.

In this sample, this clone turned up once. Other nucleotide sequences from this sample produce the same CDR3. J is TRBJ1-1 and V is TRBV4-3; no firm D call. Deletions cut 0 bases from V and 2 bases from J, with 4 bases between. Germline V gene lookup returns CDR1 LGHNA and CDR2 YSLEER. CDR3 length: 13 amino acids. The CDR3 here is CASSQDTNTEAFF. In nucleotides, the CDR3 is TGCGCCAGCAGCCAAGATACAAACACTGAAGCTTTCTTT.

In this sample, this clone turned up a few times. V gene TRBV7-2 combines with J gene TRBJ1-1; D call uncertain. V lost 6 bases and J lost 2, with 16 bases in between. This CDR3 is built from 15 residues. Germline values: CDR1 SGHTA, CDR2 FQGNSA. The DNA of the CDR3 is TGTGCCAGCAGTCTTATGTGGGGTGGAAACACTGAAGCTTTCTTT. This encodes CASSLMWGGNTEAFF.

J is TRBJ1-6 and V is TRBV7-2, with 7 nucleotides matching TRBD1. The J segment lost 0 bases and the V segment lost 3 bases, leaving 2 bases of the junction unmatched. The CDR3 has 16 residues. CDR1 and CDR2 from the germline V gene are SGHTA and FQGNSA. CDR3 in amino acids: CASSLTGSSYNSPLHF. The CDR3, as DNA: TGTGCCAGCAGCTTGACAGGGAGCTCCTATAATTCACCCCTCCACTTT.

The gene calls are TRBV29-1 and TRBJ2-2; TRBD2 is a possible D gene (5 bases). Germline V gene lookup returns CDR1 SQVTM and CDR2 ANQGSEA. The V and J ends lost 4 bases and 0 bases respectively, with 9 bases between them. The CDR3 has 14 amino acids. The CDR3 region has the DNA TGCAGCGTTGCTAGCTATCCGAACACCGGGGAGCTGTTTTTT. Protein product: CSVASYPNTGELFF.

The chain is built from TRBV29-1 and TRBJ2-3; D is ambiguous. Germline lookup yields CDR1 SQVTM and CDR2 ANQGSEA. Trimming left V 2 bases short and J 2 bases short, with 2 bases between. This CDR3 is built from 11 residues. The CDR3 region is CSVELTDTQYF. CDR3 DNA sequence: TGCAGCGTTGAACTCACAGATACGCAGTATTTT.

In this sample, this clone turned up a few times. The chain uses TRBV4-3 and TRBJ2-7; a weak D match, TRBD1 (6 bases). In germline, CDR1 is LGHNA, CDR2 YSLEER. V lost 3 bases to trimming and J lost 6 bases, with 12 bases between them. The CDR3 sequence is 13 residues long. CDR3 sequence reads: CASSHGQIAEQYF. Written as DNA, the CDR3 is TGCGCCAGCAGCCACGGACAGATCGCCGAGCAGTACTTC.

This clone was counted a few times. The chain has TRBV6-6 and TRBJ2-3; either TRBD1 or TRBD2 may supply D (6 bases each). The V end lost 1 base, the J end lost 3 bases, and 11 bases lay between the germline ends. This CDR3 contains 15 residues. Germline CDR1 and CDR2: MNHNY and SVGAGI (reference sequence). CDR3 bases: TGTGCCAGCAGTTACTATGGGGGGCCTACAGATACGCAGTATTTT. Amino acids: CASSYYGGPTDTQYF.

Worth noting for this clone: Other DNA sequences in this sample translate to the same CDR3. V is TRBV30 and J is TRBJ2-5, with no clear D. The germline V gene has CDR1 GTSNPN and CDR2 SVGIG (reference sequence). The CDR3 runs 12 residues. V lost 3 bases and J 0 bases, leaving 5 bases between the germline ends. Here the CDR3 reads CAWRGYQETQYF. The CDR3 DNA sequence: TGTGCCTGGAGGGGGTACCAAGAGACCCAGTACTTC.

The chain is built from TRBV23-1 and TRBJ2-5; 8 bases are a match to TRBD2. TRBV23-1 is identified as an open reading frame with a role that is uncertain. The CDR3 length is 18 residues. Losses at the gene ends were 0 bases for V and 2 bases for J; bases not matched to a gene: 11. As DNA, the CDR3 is TGCGCCAGCAGTCAATCGTTTGCGGGGGGACCAATACAAGAGACCCAGTACTTC. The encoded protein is CASSQSFAGGPIQETQYF.

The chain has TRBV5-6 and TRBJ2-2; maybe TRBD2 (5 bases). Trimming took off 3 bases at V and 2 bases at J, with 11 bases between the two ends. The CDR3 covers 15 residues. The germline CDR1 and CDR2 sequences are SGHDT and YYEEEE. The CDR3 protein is CASSSGIQNTGELFF. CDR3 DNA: TGTGCCAGCAGCTCCGGGATACAAAACACCGGGGAGCTGTTTTTT.